This T cell receptor beta chain was identified in a study of response to subunit inactivated influenza vaccine (dated by TCRdb to the late 2010s). Some background on the complete study: The study used deep quantitative T cell receptor repertoire profiling to track responses to a trivalent subunit inactivated influenza vaccine.

CDR1 MDHEN and CDR2 SYDVKM are derived from the germline V gene. The CDR3 has 14 amino acids, counting the end cysteine and phenylalanine. The DNA shown is the 42-base CDR3, in frame from base 1. Relative to germline, V is missing 3 bases and J is missing 7 bases, with 5 bases of the junction outside any gene match. As for this clonotype: It lacks a known antigen. No much larger clone is present one base from it, and per-base qualities are unavailable.

The library was obtained by RT-PCR. The listed sequencing device is Illumina HiSeq 2500. The raw public reads went through TCRdb reprocessing: fastp at Q25, MiXCR clone calling, in-frame beta chains kept. For every CDR3 protein sequence, its rows merge into one entry that carries the most common genes and DNA. The sample table contains around 760,000 distinct CDR3 sequences; only one count was recorded for about 15% of them. The ten largest clones take up less than 7% of the sample. What the research found in general, with its limitations: The authors proposed that each seasonal influenza vaccination may bring in only a limited number of new T cells.

The chain uses TRBV28 and TRBJ1-4, with 7 middle bases fitting TRBD1. The receptor comes from a man between 50 and 59 years old who received an inactivated influenza vaccine. Donor details come from another sample of the same person, matched by shared clones. Here the sequenced sample was PBMCs from blood, taken about 14 days before vaccination. The CDR3 reads as follows: CASSFERGLEKLFF. The DNA sequence reads TGTGCCAGCAGTTTTGAAAGGGGGCTTGAAAAACTGTTTTTT.